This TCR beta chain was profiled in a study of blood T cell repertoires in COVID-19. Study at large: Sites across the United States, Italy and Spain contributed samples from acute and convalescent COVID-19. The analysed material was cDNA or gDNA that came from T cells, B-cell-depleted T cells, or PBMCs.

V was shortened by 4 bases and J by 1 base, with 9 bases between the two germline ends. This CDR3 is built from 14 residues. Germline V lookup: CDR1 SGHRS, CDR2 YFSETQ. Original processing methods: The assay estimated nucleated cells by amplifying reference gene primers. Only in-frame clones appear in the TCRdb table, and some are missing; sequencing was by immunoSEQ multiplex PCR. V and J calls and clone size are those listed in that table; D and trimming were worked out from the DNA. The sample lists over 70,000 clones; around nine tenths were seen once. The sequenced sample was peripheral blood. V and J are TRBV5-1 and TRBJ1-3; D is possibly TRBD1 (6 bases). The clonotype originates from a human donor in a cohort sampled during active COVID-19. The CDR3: CASSTGTSGNTIYF. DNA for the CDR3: TGCGCCAGCAGCACGGGGACATCTGGAAACACCATATATTTT. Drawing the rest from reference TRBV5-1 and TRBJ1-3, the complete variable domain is KAGVTQTPRYLIKTRGQQVTLSCSPISGHRSVSWYQQTPGQGLQFLFEYFSETQRNKGNFPGRFSGRQFSNSRSEMNVSTLELGDSALYLCASSTGTSGNTIYFGEGSWLTVV.